This entry lists 32 T cell receptor beta chains sequenced from one sample in a study of T cell responses to AZD1222 COVID-19 vaccine. TCRdb's table, derived via immunoSEQ multiplex PCR, lists solely in-frame clones and lacks some. The sample carries about 130,000 clones, approximately 87% recorded once. Sample: peripheral blood, taken on day 0 of AZD1222 vaccination. The source is an adult in good health.

The gene calls are TRBV11-2 and TRBJ2-3; D call uncertain. CDR3 size: 14 residues. V was trimmed by 0 bases and J by 1 base, leaving 5 bases between them. Germline V gene sequence: CDR1 SGHAT, CDR2 FQNNGV. The CDR3 coding sequence is TGTGCCAGCAGCTTAGACGTAGGCACAGATACGCAGTATTTT. Translated: CASSLDVGTDTQYF.

This chain connects TRBV7-9 to TRBJ1-6; D is possibly TRBD1 (6 bases). This CDR3 spans 16 amino acids. The V end was cut by 1 base, the J end by 2 bases, with 9 bases between. CDR1 and CDR2 from the germline V gene are SEHNR and FQNEAQ (reference sequence). The CDR3 here is CASSLEGGPYNSPLHF. The CDR3 DNA follows: TGTGCCAGCAGCTTAGAGGGGGGCCCCTATAATTCACCCCTCCACTTT.

This rearrangement joins TRBV14 to TRBJ1-6; 7 positions agree with TRBD1. Germline trimming cut 5 bases from V and 9 bases from J; bases unmatched to any gene: 7. The germline gives CDR1 SGHDN, CDR2 FVKESK. The CDR3 is 14 amino acids. DNA for the CDR3: TGTGCCAGCAGCTTGACAGGGTCCATTTCACCCCTCCACTTT. Translation gives CASSLTGSISPLHF. Supplemented by reference TRBV14 and TRBJ1-6, the full variable domain reads EAGVTQFPSHSVIEKGQTVTLRCDPISGHDNLYWYRRVMGKEIKFLLHFVKESKQDESGMPNNRFLAERTGGTYSTLKVQPAELEDSGVYFCASSLTGSISPLHFGNGTRLTVT.

V gene TRBV10-3 combines with J gene TRBJ1-2; possible D gene TRBD1, 5 bases. The CDR3 extends over 13 amino acids. CDR1 is ENHRY, CDR2 SYGVKD, per germline. V was pared by 10 bases and J by 4 bases, with 16 bases between. The CDR3 region has the DNA TGTGCCAACCGACACGACAGTGCCTATGGCTACACCTTC. Its translation is CANRHDSAYGYTF.

The chain employs TRBV7-9 and TRBJ1-1, with unresolved D. Per the germline V gene, CDR1 is SEHNR and CDR2 is FQNEAQ (reference sequence). The CDR3 sequence is 13 residues long. V dropped 3 bases and J dropped 1 base, with 6 bases sitting between them. This chain's CDR3 is CASSLLSNTEAFF. CDR3 in DNA: TGTGCCAGCAGCTTGTTATCGAACACTGAAGCTTTCTTT.

This clone was detected only once. The J gene is TRBJ2-1, the V gene TRBV3-1 (or the pseudogene TRBV3-2), with D possibly being TRBD1 or TRBD2 (5 bases each). Germline lookup yields CDR1 LGHDT and CDR2 YNNKEL (reference sequence). Trimming cost V 4 bases and J 4 bases, with 14 bases left between them. This CDR3 spans 15 amino acids. CDR3: CASSLEAEGYNEQFF. The CDR3 DNA sequence: TGTGCCAGCAGCCTGGAGGCCGAGGGGTACAATGAGCAGTTCTTC.

The chain couples TRBV19 to TRBJ1-5, with 12 bases that match TRBD1. The CDR3 is 19 residues long. Germline V gene sequence: CDR1 LNHDA, CDR2 SQIVND (reference sequence). Trimming took 1 base from V and 2 from J; bases not matched to a gene: 9. As DNA, the CDR3 is TGTGCCAGTAGTATAGCCTCGGGACAGGGGGCACCTCGCAATCAGCCCCAGCATTTT. Residues: CASSIASGQGAPRNQPQHF.

V and J are TRBV6-5 and TRBJ2-3; D is uncertain. V was trimmed by 1 base and J by 6 bases, leaving 8 bases between them. Germline CDR1 and CDR2: MNHEY and SVGAGI. The CDR3 sequence is 13 residues long. CDR3 in amino acids: CASSYLLSDTQYF. The CDR3 nucleotides read TGTGCCAGCAGTTACTTGCTTTCCGATACGCAGTATTTT.

The V and J genes are TRBV5-4 and TRBJ1-2, with D hard to call. CDR1 is SGHNT and CDR2 is YYREEE in the germline V gene (reference sequence). V was pared by 0 bases and J by 3 bases, with 12 bases between. The CDR3 is 15 residues long. The CDR3 coding sequence is TGTGCCAGCAGCTTGGTTGAGGGAGGTGACTATGGCTACACCTTC. Protein product: CASSLVEGGDYGYTF.

The rearrangement joins TRBV19 to TRBJ1-5, with TRBD1 as a possible D gene (6 bases). Germline V gives CDR1 LNHDA, CDR2 SQIVND (reference sequence). This CDR3 spans 16 amino acids. The V end lost 5 bases, the J end lost 0 bases, and 14 bases lay between the germline ends. The CDR3 coding sequence is TGTGCCAGTAGTCCAGACAGGACCTATAGCAATCAGCCCCAGCATTTT. It codes for CASSPDRTYSNQPQHF.

This clone was counted a single time. The V and J genes are TRBV29-1 and TRBJ1-2, with D possibly matching TRBD1 (5 bases). Germline-derived CDR1 and CDR2 are SQVTM and ANQGSEA. The CDR3 extends over 12 amino acids. V was shortened by 7 bases and J by 10 bases, with 19 bases between the two germline ends. CDR3 amino acids: CSADPAWDVYTF. The CDR3 bases are TGCAGCGCCGACCCCGCTTGGGACGTCTACACCTTC.

The chain links TRBV5-1 to TRBJ1-6; D not resolved. The V gene's germline CDR1 is SGHRS and CDR2 YFSETQ. The CDR3 length is 15 residues. Trimming removed 4 bases at V and 3 bases at J, with 11 bases between. The CDR3: CASSPTPGYNSPLHF. For the CDR3, the DNA is TGCGCCAGCAGCCCCACACCGGGCTATAATTCACCCCTCCACTTT.

The J gene is TRBJ2-5, the V gene TRBV5-1, with D perhaps TRBD1 (5 bases). V gave up 5 bases and J gave up 7 bases, with 15 bases separating them. CDR1 is SGHRS and CDR2 is YFSETQ in the germline V gene. The CDR3 spans 13 residues. The CDR3 sequence: CASSLEGASTQYF. The CDR3 DNA reads TGCGCCAGCAGTTTAGAAGGGGCTTCGACCCAGTACTTC.

Comment on this clone: The germline gene is not matched at one end of the junction; a read error may be the cause. The chain links TRBV5-8 to TRBJ2-4; TRBD2 agrees at 7 bases. This CDR3 region has 14 residues. CDR1 and CDR2 (germline): SGHTS, YDEGEE. CDR3 DNA sequence: TGTGCCAGCAGCTTGGAAGGCGGTAGCGGGCAGGAGGGCTTC. It specifies CASSLEGGSGQEGF.

The rearrangement joins TRBV6-2 or TRBV6-3 to TRBJ1-1; D is ambiguous. Germline loops: CDR1 MNHEY, CDR2 SVGEGT. The CDR3 contains 20 residues. The V end lost 2 bases, the J end lost 0 bases, and 25 bases lay between the germline ends. The CDR3 loop reads CASSYPPGRDRSAVNTEAFF. CDR3 in DNA: TGTGCCAGCAGTTACCCCCCTGGACGCGACCGCAGCGCGGTGAACACTGAAGCTTTCTTT.

V and J are TRBV5-4 and TRBJ2-7, with D perhaps TRBD1 (6 bases). V was clipped by 4 bases and J by 1 base, with 12 bases between them. The CDR3 loop spans 14 amino acids. Germline V gene lookup returns CDR1 SGHNT and CDR2 YYREEE (reference sequence). The CDR3 nucleotides are TGTGCCAGCAGCCTTGACACAGGGTCCTACGAGCAGTACTTC. Translation: CASSLDTGSYEQYF.

This rearrangement joins TRBV11-2 to TRBJ2-1; TRBD2 aligns across 15 bases. The CDR3 is 18 residues long. V lost 4 bases to trimming and J lost 0 bases; unmatched junction nucleotides: 4. The germline CDR1 and CDR2 sequences are SGHAT and FQNNGV. The CDR3 DNA sequence: TGTGCCAGCAGCTGGACTAGCGGGGGGGCCGGCTCCTACAATGAGCAGTTCTTC. It encodes CASSWTSGGAGSYNEQFF.

The chain employs TRBV5-8 and TRBJ1-2; maybe TRBD1 (6 bases). The CDR3 loop spans 10 amino acids. Germline CDR1 is SGHTS and CDR2 is YDEGEE. With 2 bases removed from V and 13 bases from J, the gap between germline ends came to 9 bases. The CDR3 DNA is TGTGCCAGCAGCTTTGTAGGGGGCACCTTC. Translated, it gives CASSFVGGTF. Combining the CDR3 with reference TRBV5-8 and TRBJ1-2 gives the whole variable domain EAGVTQSPTHLIKTRGQQATLRCSPISGHTSVYWYQQALGLGLQFLLWYDEGEERNRGNFPPRFSGRQFPNYSSELNVNALELEDSALYLCASSFVGGTFGSGTRLTVV.

The CDR3 loop is CASSIEGVDTQYF. As DNA, the CDR3 is TGTGCCAGTAGTATAGAAGGGGTAGATACGCAGTATTTT. The chain recombines TRBV19 with TRBJ2-3; TRBD1 might be the D (5 bases). CDR1 LNHDA and CDR2 SQIVND come from the germline V gene (reference sequence). The V end lost 0 bases, the J end lost 5 bases, and 6 bases lay between the germline ends. The CDR3 runs 13 residues.

V usage is TRBV10-3 and J usage is TRBJ1-2; 9 bases align to TRBD1. Trimming cost V 6 bases and J 6 bases; bases outside gene matches: 5. The CDR3 has 13 amino acids. Germline V gives CDR1 ENHRY, CDR2 SYGVKD. The CDR3 spells CAIRPGQGDGYTF. The CDR3 DNA reads TGTGCCATCAGGCCGGGACAGGGCGATGGCTACACCTTC.

The J gene is TRBJ2-3, the V gene TRBV4-2; 7 nucleotides match TRBD2. CDR1 LGHNA and CDR2 YNFKEQ come from the germline V gene. This CDR3 contains 15 residues. The trim removed 4 bases at V and 0 bases at J, leaving 4 bases unmatched. The CDR3 here is CASSLLAASTDTQYF. The CDR3 bases are TGTGCCAGCAGCCTCCTAGCGGCTAGCACAGATACGCAGTATTTT.

The chain employs TRBV19 and TRBJ1-2; the D is unclear. The germline gives CDR1 LNHDA, CDR2 SQIVND (reference sequence). Trimming pared 1 base from V and 5 bases from J, leaving 11 bases between. CDR3 length: 14 residues. As DNA, the CDR3 is TGTGCCAGTAGTATAGGGATGGCTCGATATGGCTACACCTTC. Its translation is CASSIGMARYGYTF.

This chain uses TRBV28 with TRBJ2-7; TRBD1 matches at 7 bases. J lost 6 bases, V lost 5 bases, and 10 bases had no gene match. Germline CDR1 is MDHEN and CDR2 is SYDVKM. The CDR3 loop spans 14 amino acids. CDR3 sequence reads: CASSPSNRGGEQYF. The CDR3 nucleotides read TGTGCCAGCAGTCCGAGCAACAGGGGCGGCGAGCAGTACTTC. The full variable domain, its missing parts supplied by reference TRBV28 and TRBJ2-7, is DVKVTQSSRYLVKRTGEKVFLECVQDMDHENMFWYRQDPGLGLRLIYFSYDVKMKEKGDIPEGYSVSREKKERFSLILESASTNQTSMYLCASSPSNRGGEQYFGPGTRLTVT.

The chain uses TRBV20-1 and TRBJ1-1, with TRBD1 as a possible D gene (6 bases). Germline CDR1 DFQATT, CDR2 SNEGSKA (reference sequence). Trimming cost V 5 bases and J 6 bases, with 10 bases left between them. CDR3 length: 11 residues. CDR3 amino acids: CSARGGAEAFF. DNA of the CDR3: TGCAGTGCTCGAGGGGGAGCTGAAGCTTTCTTT.

The chain recombines TRBV6-5 with TRBJ1-1; possible D gene TRBD1, 5 bases. In germline, CDR1 is MNHEY, CDR2 SVGAGI. V dropped 6 bases and J dropped 3 bases, with 8 bases sitting between them. The CDR3 extends over 12 amino acids. CDR3 coding DNA: TGTGCCAGCAGAGGGGTGGACACTGAAGCTTTCTTT. This translates into CASRGVDTEAFF.

The CDR3 DNA follows: TGTGCCAGCAGACCTCTAACGGGGGATGAGCAGTTCTTC. Protein product: CASRPLTGDEQFF. This chain uses TRBV12-3 or TRBV12-4 with TRBJ2-1; tentatively, D is TRBD2 (6 bases). There are 13 residues in the CDR3. V gave up 6 bases and J gave up 8 bases, with 14 bases separating them.

J is TRBJ2-3 and V is TRBV6-5; D is ambiguous. Deletions cut 6 bases from V and 0 bases from J, with 10 bases between. CDR3 length: 14 amino acids. The germline V gene encodes CDR1 MNHEY and CDR2 SVGAGI. Here the CDR3 DNA reads TGTGCCAGCAGGACGGGCCCTAGCACAGATACGCAGTATTTT. This sequence encodes CASRTGPSTDTQYF.

This sequence joins TRBV28 and TRBJ2-2, with D possibly TRBD2 on 5 matching bases. V lost 0 bases to trimming and J lost 7 bases, with 12 bases between them. The CDR3 has 15 amino acids. The germline gives CDR1 MDHEN, CDR2 SYDVKM. The DNA for the CDR3 is TGTGCCAGCAGTTTATGGAGGGAGTTGAACGGGGAGCTGTTTTTT. It translates to CASSLWRELNGELFF.

The chain recombines TRBV4-3 with TRBJ2-7; TRBD1 or TRBD2 may be the D gene (5 bases each). The germline gives CDR1 LGHNA, CDR2 YSLEER. The CDR3 totals 12 residues. With 2 bases removed from V and 9 bases from J, the gap between germline ends came to 11 bases. CDR3 DNA: TGCGCCAGCAGCCAAACAGGACTGAGGCAGTACTTC. Translating it yields CASSQTGLRQYF.

The V and J genes are TRBV5-1 and TRBJ2-6, with 12 bases identical to TRBD1. The CDR3 contains 17 residues. Germline CDR1 and CDR2: SGHRS and YFSETQ. The V segment lost 4 bases and the J segment 2 bases; nucleotides outside the gene matches: 4. CDR3 loop: CASSHGTGGAGANVLTF. The CDR3 nucleotides are TGCGCCAGCAGCCATGGGACAGGGGGCGCTGGGGCCAACGTCCTGACTTTC.

This clone was counted a few times. The V and J genes are TRBV27 and TRBJ1-1; TRBD1 is a possible D gene (6 bases). The CDR3 loop spans 16 amino acids. Germline lookup yields CDR1 MNHEY and CDR2 SMNVEV (reference sequence). Trimming pared 5 bases from V and 0 bases from J, leaving 16 bases between. The CDR3 DNA is TGTGCCAGCAGTCCAACAATGGGACATCTGAACACTGAAGCTTTCTTT. Translation: CASSPTMGHLNTEAFF.

The chain joins TRBV27 to TRBJ2-7; 8 bases line up with TRBD1. CDR3 length: 17 amino acids. V dropped 5 bases and J dropped 3; count of bases not matched to a gene: 15. Germline V gene sequence: CDR1 MNHEY, CDR2 SMNVEV (reference sequence). CDR3 protein: CASSPAPGTGVFYEQYF. The CDR3 DNA is TGTGCCAGCAGTCCCGCCCCCGGGACAGGAGTATTCTACGAGCAGTACTTC.